This T cell receptor beta chain was recovered during a study of shared clonotypes between healthy human individuals. Per the study methods: Junction-only sequences produced by ImmunoSEQ had no quality scores, so filtering differed. Data came from immunoSEQ multiplex PCR; TCRdb stores just in-frame clones and leaves some out. V, J and clone size derive from that table, while D and trimming were established from the DNA sequence. The sample lists over 400,000 clones, around 73% occurring once. In unsorted samples, genomic DNA was obtained using 90 million to 95 million PBMCs. V lost 2 bases, J lost 9 bases, and 8 bases stayed unmatched. Germline V CDR1 and CDR2: WSHSY, SAAADI. This CDR3 region has 16 residues.

Sequenced sample: PBMCs. This chain connects TRBV10-2 to TRBJ2-1; 12 bases line up with TRBD2. The clonotype was recovered from a middle-aged woman in good health. Some clones in this sample may be carry-over from other donors' samples. As DNA, the CDR3 is TGCGCCAGCAGTGAGCCCAGACTAGCGGGAGCGGGTGAGCAGTTCTTC. Protein sequence: CASSEPRLAGAGEQFF.